This is a list of T cell receptor beta chains from one sample in a study of T cells in localized non-small cell lung cancer. TCRdb keeps only in-frame clones here, not all; method: immunoSEQ multiplex PCR. Among 60,000 to 75,000 clones listed, 84% were seen once. The input for sequencing was peripheral blood, taken before any cancer treatment. The receptors shown here come from an older female donor with stage I lung adenocarcinoma. Each CDR3 is given with its conserved first and last residue. A D gene is named only where the DNA matches it firmly. Not all rows give a size; the values are once, few, many and, for expanded clones, a class.

clone_size	d_call	cdr3_length	v_call	j_call	cdr3_nt	cdr3_aa
few	NA	15	TRBV28	TRBJ2-2	TGTGCCAGCAGAAACTACGGAGGGAACACCGGGGAGCTGTTTTTT	CASRNYGGNTGELFF
NA	NA	15	TRBV15	TRBJ2-7	TGTGCCACCAGCAGAGGCATGGGGGGCGCTTCCGAGCAGTACTTC	CATSRGMGGASEQYF
NA	TRBD2	15	TRBV5-8	TRBJ2-1	TGTGCCAGCAGTTTAGGACTAGCGGGGTACAATGAGCAGTTCTTC	CASSLGLAGYNEQFF
once	TRBD2	16	TRBV7-9	TRBJ2-5	TGTGCCAGCAGCCGGCAAGGGACTAGCGGTAGGGAGACCCAGTACTTC	CASSRQGTSGRETQYF
NA	NA	14	TRBV27	TRBJ2-1	TGTGCCAGCAGTAATCTGAGCTCCTACAATGAGCAGTTCTTC	CASSNLSSYNEQFF
NA	NA	16	TRBV21-1	TRBJ1-3	TGTGCCAGCAGACAGAACGGCACCCGCTCTGGAAACACCATATATTTT	CASRQNGTRSGNTIYF
NA	TRBD2	14	TRBV7-9	TRBJ2-1	TGTGCCAGCACCCTAGCGGGAGGATTAAATGAGCAGTTCTTC	CASTLAGGLNEQFF
few	NA	15	TRBV5-6	TRBJ1-3	TGTGCCAGCAGCCTGACAGGAAAATCTGGAAACACCATATATTTT	CASSLTGKSGNTIYF
NA	TRBD1	13	TRBV5-1	TRBJ1-1	TGCGCCAGCAGCTCGCTGGGACAGACGGTGGCTTTCTTT	CASSSLGQTVAFF
few	NA	13	TRBV19	TRBJ2-3	TGTGCCAGTAAGTCCTTGGGGGCCGATACGCAGTATTTT	CASKSLGADTQYF
NA	TRBD2	13	TRBV18	TRBJ2-5	TGTGCCAGCTCTAGCGGGGCACAAGAGACCCAGTACTTC	CASSSGAQETQYF
NA	NA	14	TRBV19	TRBJ1-5	TGTGCCAGTAGTGTGGGACCGACCAATCAGCCCCAGCATTTT	CASSVGPTNQPQHF
once	TRBD1	16	TRBV2	TRBJ2-3	TGTGCCAGCAGTGAGAGGACAGGGGGTAACACAGATACGCAGTATTTT	CASSERTGGNTDTQYF
NA	TRBD1	13	TRBV29-1	TRBJ1-1	TGCAGCGTAGGACAGGGTATTCGCACTGAAGCTTTCTTT	CSVGQGIRTEAFF
NA	NA	16	TRBV7-2	TRBJ1-1	TGTGCCAGCAGTGGTAGAGGACAGACAATGAACACTGAAGCTTTCTTT	CASSGRGQTMNTEAFF
NA	NA	15	TRBV5-1	TRBJ1-6	TGCGCCAGCAGCTTGTCTGAGGTTTTGGATTCACCCCTCCACTTT	CASSLSEVLDSPLHF
NA	NA	14	TRBV5-6	TRBJ2-1	TGTGCCAGCACCCGACCGGTTCTAAACAATGAGCAGTTCTTC	CASTRPVLNNEQFF
NA	TRBD1	14	TRBV18	TRBJ2-1	TGTGCCAGCTCACCGTGGGACAGTAAGAATGAGCAGTTCTTC	CASSPWDSKNEQFF
NA	TRBD2	18	TRBV5-4	TRBJ2-4	TGTGCCAGCAGCTTGTCAGGACTAGCGGGGGGACAGAGGAACATTCAGTACTTC	CASSLSGLAGGQRNIQYF
NA	NA	18	TRBV2	TRBJ2-6	TGTGCCAGCAGTGAATGGGGGGTTAGTAACTCTGGGGCCAACGTCCTGACTTTC	CASSEWGVSNSGANVLTF
NA	NA	15	TRBV18	TRBJ1-5	TGTGCCAGCTCACTTTCGGGAGGGAACAATCAGCCCCAGCATTTT	CASSLSGGNNQPQHF
NA	NA	12	TRBV2	TRBJ1-1	TGTGCCAGCAGTGACTCAGGGCGCGAGGCTTTCTTT	CASSDSGREAFF
NA	NA	14	TRBV4-2	TRBJ1-2	TGTGCCAGCAGCTTAGAAGGAGTTAGCTATGGCTACACCTTC	CASSLEGVSYGYTF
NA	NA	14	TRBV5-4	TRBJ2-3	TGTGCCAGCAGCTTACAACTAGCCACAGATACGCAGTATTTT	CASSLQLATDTQYF
NA	NA	14	TRBV18	TRBJ1-1	TGTGCCAGCTCACCTGTTCAGGGAGAGACTGAAGCTTTCTTT	CASSPVQGETEAFF
NA	NA	14	TRBV5-1	TRBJ2-7	TGCGCCAGCAGCTTAACGTCGGCGGGCTACGAGCAGTACTTC	CASSLTSAGYEQYF
NA	NA	15	TRBV7-9	TRBJ1-1	TGTGCCAGCAGCCCGAAAGTACGAATCGACACTGAAGCTTTCTTT	CASSPKVRIDTEAFF
NA	NA	13	TRBV6-1	TRBJ1-1	TGTGCCAGCACTGGACAGATGAACACTGAAGCTTTCTTT	CASTGQMNTEAFF
NA	TRBD1	15	TRBV7-3	TRBJ2-2	TGTGCCAGCAGCGAACAGGGGGCAAACACCGGGGAGCTGTTTTTT	CASSEQGANTGELFF
NA	NA	15	TRBV6-1	TRBJ1-3	TGTGCCAGCAGTGGAGGGGCTTTGGGCGGAAACACCATATATTTT	CASSGGALGGNTIYF
NA	TRBD1	17	TRBV9	TRBJ1-2	TGTGCCAGCAGCGCCATTCCCGGGACAGGGAATAACTATGGCTACACCTTC	CASSAIPGTGNNYGYTF
NA	TRBD2	15	TRBV7-6	TRBJ2-3	TGTGCCAGCAGACAACAGCGGGGGGGCCGAGATACGCAGTATTTT	CASRQQRGGRDTQYF
few	NA	14	TRBV27	TRBJ1-1	TGTGCCAGCAGTTTACCAGGTTCGAACACTGAAGCTTTCTTT	CASSLPGSNTEAFF
NA	NA	13	TRBV6-1	TRBJ1-2	TGTGCCAGCAGTGAAGCGCGAGGGTATGGCTACACCTTC	CASSEARGYGYTF
NA	TRBD2	13	TRBV5-4	TRBJ2-3	TGTGCCAGCAGCTCGGGAGGGCCGGATACGCAGTATTTT	CASSSGGPDTQYF
NA	TRBD1	15	TRBV7-9	TRBJ1-1	TGTGCCAGCAGCCCGTCCGCGACAGGGGTTACTGAAGCTTTCTTT	CASSPSATGVTEAFF
NA	NA	14	TRBV19	TRBJ1-1	TGTGCCAGTACCTTCCTGGGGGGGCTCACTGAAGCTTTCTTT	CASTFLGGLTEAFF
NA	NA	14	TRBV6-5	TRBJ1-1	TGTGCCAGCAGTTACTCGACCCCGGGGACTGAAGCTTTCTTT	CASSYSTPGTEAFF
few	NA	13	TRBV15	TRBJ1-5	TGTGCCACCAGCATGAAGTGGGATCAGCCCCAGCATTTT	CATSMKWDQPQHF
NA	NA	14	TRBV7-6	TRBJ1-2	TGTGCCAGCAGCCCGCTCGGGCGCGACTATGGCTACACCTTC	CASSPLGRDYGYTF
once	NA	16	TRBV11-2	TRBJ2-7	TGTGCCAGCAGCTCAACCGGGCCTAAAAATCGGTACGAGCAGTACTTC	CASSSTGPKNRYEQYF
NA	NA	13	TRBV6-1	TRBJ2-3	TGTGCCAGCAGTATGGGGTCGGGAGATACGCAGTATTTT	CASSMGSGDTQYF
once	NA	15	TRBV5-4	TRBJ2-2	TGTGCCAGCAGCCGCCCACTAGATAACACCGGGGAGCTGTTTTTT	CASSRPLDNTGELFF
NA	NA	14	TRBV12-2	TRBJ1-2	TGTGCAAGTCGCGAGGGACGGACTAACTATGGCTACACCTTC	CASREGRTNYGYTF
NA	TRBD1	16	TRBV5-3	TRBJ1-2	TGTGCCAGAAGCTTTTTTGGCAGGGGGCGCAGGTATGGCTACACCTTC	CARSFFGRGRRYGYTF
NA	TRBD2	10	TRBV20-1	TRBJ2-1	TGCAGCCCCCTAGCGGCCGAGCAGTTCTTC	CSPLAAEQFF
NA	NA	13	TRBV14	TRBJ2-7	TGTGCCAGCAGCCAAGTACTTGGATACGAGCAGTACTTC	CASSQVLGYEQYF
NA	NA	13	TRBV18	TRBJ1-1	TGTGCCAGCTCACCGGGAAGGAACACTGAAGCTTTCTTT	CASSPGRNTEAFF
once	NA	14	TRBV6-5	TRBJ2-7	TGTGCCAGCAGTTACTCCAGGGAAAGACACGAGCAGTACTTC	CASSYSRERHEQYF
NA	NA	12	TRBV16	TRBJ1-1	TGTGCCAGCAGCCAATGGGAGAGGTCCGCTTTCTTT	CASSQWERSAFF